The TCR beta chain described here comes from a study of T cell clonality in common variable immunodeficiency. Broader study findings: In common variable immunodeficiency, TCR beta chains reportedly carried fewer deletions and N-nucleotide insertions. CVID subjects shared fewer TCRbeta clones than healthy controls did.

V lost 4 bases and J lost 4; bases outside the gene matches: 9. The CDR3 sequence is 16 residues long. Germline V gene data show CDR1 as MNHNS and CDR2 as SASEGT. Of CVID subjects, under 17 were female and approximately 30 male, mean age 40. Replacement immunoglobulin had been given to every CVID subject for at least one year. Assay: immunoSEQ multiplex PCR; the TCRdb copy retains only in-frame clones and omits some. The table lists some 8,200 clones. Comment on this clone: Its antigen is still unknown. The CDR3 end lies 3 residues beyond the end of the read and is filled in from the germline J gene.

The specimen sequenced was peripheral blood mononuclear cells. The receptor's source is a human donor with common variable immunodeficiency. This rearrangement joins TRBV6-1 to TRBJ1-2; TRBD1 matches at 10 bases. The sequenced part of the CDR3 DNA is TGTGCCAGCAGTGGGCCGGGACAGGGGCTTAGCTATGGC. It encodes CASSGPGQGLSYG. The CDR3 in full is CASSGPGQGLSYGYTF.